This T cell receptor (beta chain) was sequenced during a study of response to subunit inactivated influenza vaccine. This clonotype was recorded at least ten times. Antigen: not known. Between the trimmed V and J ends, which lost 5 bases and 4 bases, there was a span of 15 bases. The germline V gene encodes CDR1 SEHNR and CDR2 FQNEAQ (reference sequence). The CDR3 extends over 15 amino acids. Study-level points and caveats: Researchers suggested that each seasonal influenza vaccination recruits few new T cells.

Via MiXCR, TCRdb re-called the RT-PCR reads, giving one row per CDR3 protein. Of roughly 670,000 distinct CDR3 sequences in the sample, about 14% were seen once. Sequences were derived from PBMCs from blood, sampled 14 days before vaccination. The chain combines TRBV7-9 with TRBJ1-5, with a tentative D call TRBD1 (6 bases). This clonotype was obtained from a man in his forties or fifties who received an inactivated influenza vaccine. The CDR3 loop reads CASSPMGARNQPQHF. CDR3 coding DNA: TGTGCCAGCAGCCCGATGGGGGCAAGAAATCAGCCCCAGCATTTT.